The entry below gives a single TCR beta chain sequence along with its context. Its antigen is not known. The entry originates in a study of monozygotic twins with inflammatory bowel disease. The study, taken as a whole, reports: Limited statistical power may explain no repertoire similarity difference between concordant and discordant twins. The sharing of clonotypes with others was lower in IBD patients than in healthy twins, especially with disease activity.

TCRdb re-called the 5' RACE reads; one entry per CDR3 protein, DNA not given. This repertoire includes approximately 330,000 distinct CDR3 sequences. The CDR3 contains 13 residues. Germline V lookup: CDR1 SGHRS, CDR2 YFSETQ. This TCR was sampled from a human donor with ulcerative colitis or Crohn's disease, or a healthy co-twin of an affected twin (not recorded which). Sequenced material: blood. The J gene is TRBJ2-7, the V gene TRBV5-1. The CDR3: CASSLEVFYEQYF.